This T cell receptor (beta chain) was sequenced for a study of graft-versus-host responses after intestinal transplantation. Study-level background: Tacrolimus plus steroids were given to all recipients for approximately 3 years, preceded by anti-thymocyte globulin induction. The study, taken as a whole, reports: Allograft graft-versus-host to host-versus-graft clonal ratios ran high in patients with graft-donor T cell macrochimerism.

V lost 0 bases, J lost 3 bases, and 9 bases lay in between. The CDR3 has 15 amino acids. Germline V gives CDR1 SEHNR, CDR2 FQNEAQ (reference sequence). The table came from immunoSEQ multiplex PCR; TCRdb's copy has only in-frame clones and leaves some out. The sample includes some 97,000 clones, about 88% of them seen just once. Comments on this clone: Its antigen is currently unknown.

The material sequenced was unstimulated CD4+ T cells sorted from spleen or lymph node cells, taken before transplant. The chain links TRBV7-9 to TRBJ2-1, with a tentative D call TRBD1 (5 bases). The clonotype comes from a human donor who was the organ donor for an intestinal transplant. CDR3 loop: CASSLAQGHYNEQFF. CDR3 nucleotides: TGTGCCAGCAGCTTAGCGCAGGGCCACTACAATGAGCAGTTCTTC. Together with reference TRBV7-9 and TRBJ2-1, the CDR3 gives the full variable domain: DTGVSQNPRHKITKRGQNVTFRCDPISEHNRLYWYRQTLGQGPEFLTYFQNEAQLEKSRLLSDRFSAERPKGSFSTLEIQRTEQGDSAMYLCASSLAQGHYNEQFFGPGTRLTVL.